Listed here is a single TCR beta chain. Germline CDR1 reads MDHEN; CDR2 reads SYDVKM. The germline V and J ends were trimmed by 9 bases and 4 bases, with 27 bases remaining between them. This CDR3 has 17 amino acids. This record belongs to a study of blood T cell repertoires in COVID-19. Overall study context: Acute and convalescent COVID-19 specimens originated in the United States, Italy and Spain. From T cells, B-cell-depleted T cells, or PBMCs came the material, which was cDNA or gDNA.

In the study's own analysis: Amplification from reference gene primers served as the basis for estimated nucleated cell counts. Sequenced by immunoSEQ multiplex PCR; TCRdb stores in-frame clones only, minus some. V and J calls and clone size are given by that table; D and trimming were obtained from the DNA. The data contain 48,000 or so clones, around 86% of them seen just once; the ten biggest clones take up less than 3%. The chain couples TRBV28 to TRBJ1-2, with D possibly matching TRBD1 (6 bases). Sequencing input: peripheral blood. This TCR derives from a woman of 80 years or more with COVID-19, enrolled during active disease. CDR3 sequence reads: CASQFKQSRGAGYGYTF. CDR3 bases: TGTGCCAGTCAGTTTAAGCAGAGCAGGGGCGCCGGCTATGGCTACACCTTC.